The TCR beta chain under discussion was sequenced for a study of cytomegalovirus exposure and HLA in healthy donors. As for this clone: Antigen specificity is unknown.

CDR3 length: 15 amino acids. Deletions cut 7 bases from V and 4 bases from J, with 17 bases between. The germline V gene has CDR1 SNHLY and CDR2 FYNNEI. Findings of the study overall: Sequencing depth across donors, presence/absence analyses assumed, was roughly uniform. Most TCR sequences were uncommon, yet certain public TCRs appeared in many donors. In vitro testing confirmed a few CMV-associated chains as specific for CMV antigens.

The PCR used 60 Vbeta and 13 Jbeta primers. Data came from immunoSEQ multiplex PCR; TCRdb stores just in-frame clones and leaves some out. This sample has about 94,000 clones, with approximately 77% found just once. The chain joins TRBV2 to TRBJ2-1; a possible D gene is TRBD1 (7 bases). The TCR originated in a man younger than 45 in good health and CMV-seronegative. The sequencing sample was made of PBMCs. DNA for the CDR3: TGTGCCAGCACCCCGGGGGACAGTAGTTACAATGAGCAGTTCTTC. Amino acids: CASTPGDSSYNEQFF.